This TCR beta chain was sequenced in a study of blood T cells in healthy people across ages. This CDR3 comprises 13 residues. Germline V gene sequence: CDR1 SGHRS, CDR2 YFSETQ. It was with a sample-barcoded 5' primer and a J-beta primer mix that a second PCR of roughly 7 to 12 cycles was run. TCRdb re-analysed the 5' RACE reads in MiXCR, keeping a single row per CDR3 protein. The sample consists of over 1,300,000 distinct CDR3 sequences, approximately 59% of them appearing once. Samples had at least 6 million PBMCs isolated from them. Ten or more counts support this clonotype. Compared with germline, one end of the junction differs, possibly owing to a read error.

The TCR was taken from a man aged 18 to 29 in good health. Sample: blood. V gene TRBV5-1 combines with J gene TRBJ1-1; 7 bases match TRBD1. CDR3 nucleotide sequence: TGTGCCAGCAGTGGGACAGTGAACACTGAAGCTTTCTTT. Residues: CASSGTVNTEAFF.